Listed below are T cell receptor beta chains from one sample, sequenced in a study of T-cell reconstitution after alpha-beta-depleted transplantation in children. MiXCR, applied by TCRdb to the PCR reads, yields one record per CDR3 protein. The sample gives approximately 270,000 distinct CDR3 sequences, about a tenth of which show up once; around 10% is in the top ten. This sample comprised PBMCs from the stem cell graft donor, obtained from the stem cell graft. These receptors all come from a human donor who donated a stem cell graft to a child with SCID. CDR3s include the opening cysteine and the closing phenylalanine or tryptophan. The D gene is left open where the match is weak. Clone size is shown for a subset of rows, as once, few, many or a class of expanded clone.

>TRBJ1-1|TRBV20-1|few|-
TGCAGTGCTAGGGGCAGGGGAGGAGACACTGAAGCTTTCTTT
CSARGRGGDTEAFF
>TRBJ2-3|TRBV9|few|-
TGTGCCAGCAGCTCTCTGGTAGCGCCAGATACGCAGTATTTT
CASSSLVAPDTQYF
>TRBJ2-6|TRBV29-1|-|-
TGCAGCGTTGAATCAAGAGACTCTGGGGCCAACGTCCTGACTTTC
CSVESRDSGANVLTF
>TRBJ2-3|TRBV3-1|-|TRBD1
TGTGCCAGCAGCCAAGGGGGCAGAGTAGGGGGCCCACAACGCACAGATACGCAGTATTTT
CASSQGGRVGGPQRTDTQYF
>TRBJ1-2|TRBV3-1|-|-
TGTGCCAGCAGCCAAGCGGGTAAGGGCTACACCTTC
CASSQAGKGYTF
>TRBJ2-1|TRBV9|-|-
TGTGCCAGCAAGATGGTTGGCCACAATGAGCAGTTCTTC
CASKMVGHNEQFF
>TRBJ2-2|TRBV5-5|-|TRBD2
TGTGCCAGCAGCTTGGCGGGCGGGGGGACTACCGGGGAGCTGTTTTTT
CASSLAGGGTTGELFF
>TRBJ1-4|TRBV4-1|few|-
TGCGCCAGCAGCCAAGAGGGCGGCTTCGACGGAAAACTGTTTTTT
CASSQEGGFDGKLFF
>TRBJ2-3|TRBV7-7|many|TRBD2
TGTGCCAGCAGCCCGGGACTAGCGGGGTCGGATACGCAGTATTTT
CASSPGLAGSDTQYF
>TRBJ1-3|TRBV13|few|-
TGTGCCAGCAGCGCAACCCGCAGTGGTGTCACTGGAAACACCATATATTTT
CASSATRSGVTGNTIYF
>TRBJ1-1|TRBV29-1|many|-
TGCAGCGTTGAACGGGGTAGCACTGAAGCTTTCTTT
CSVERGSTEAFF
>TRBJ2-1|TRBV6-5|-|TRBD1
TGTGCCAGCAAACAGGGGGCTAATGAGCAGTTCTTC
CASKQGANEQFF
>TRBJ1-1|TRBV7-3|few|-
TGTGCCAGCAGCGCTACAACAGACACTGAAGCTTTCTTT
CASSATTDTEAFF
>TRBJ2-1|TRBV11-3|many|-
TGTGCCAGCAGCTTAGGCAAGAGCTCCTACAATGAGCAGTTCTTC
CASSLGKSSYNEQFF
>TRBJ2-5|TRBV12-3/TRBV12-4|few|TRBD2
TGTGCCAGCAGTTTAGCGCTTCTAGCGGGGGGGCAGGAGACCCAGTACTTC
CASSLALLAGGQETQYF
>TRBJ1-1|TRBV20-1|few|-
TGCAGTGCTAGAGATTTTTTTAGTGGAAATGAAGCTTTCTTT
CSARDFFSGNEAFF
>TRBJ2-7|TRBV20-1|few|-
TGCAGTGCTAGAGAATGGCAGGGTTCTCTCGAGCAGTACTTC
CSAREWQGSLEQYF
>TRBJ1-3|TRBV25-1|-|-
TGTGCCAGCAGTGTAAGACTTAGCTCTGGAAACACCATATATTTT
CASSVRLSSGNTIYF
>TRBJ2-5|TRBV5-1|few|TRBD2
TGCGCCAGCAGCAGCCACCTAGCGGCCCAAGAGACCCAGTACTTC
CASSSHLAAQETQYF
>TRBJ2-5|TRBV5-1|-|TRBD1
TGCGCCAGCAGCTTGGCCGGACAGGGCTTTAAGGAGACCCAGTACTTC
CASSLAGQGFKETQYF
>TRBJ2-7|TRBV20-1|-|TRBD2
TGCAGTGCTAGTGAACTAGCGTACGAGCAGTACTTC
CSASELAYEQYF
>TRBJ2-5|TRBV7-9|-|-
TGTGCCAGCAGCTTAGCGGGCGGAGCGAAAGAGACCCAGTACTTC
CASSLAGGAKETQYF
>TRBJ1-1|TRBV13|few|-
TGTGCCAGCAGCCGAGAGCGGGTGGGCGCTGAAGCTTTCTTT
CASSRERVGAEAFF
>TRBJ1-6|TRBV5-1|few|-
TGCGCCAGCAGCTTGGGGGTTCGGGACTCACCCCTCCACTTT
CASSLGVRDSPLHF
>TRBJ2-5|TRBV6-5|once|-
TGTGCCAGCAGTTATTTGGGGCCAGGGTCCCAGTACTTC
CASSYLGPGSQYF